This record concerns one T cell receptor (beta chain) sequence. Its specificity is unknown. The entry originates in a study of cytomegalovirus exposure and HLA in healthy donors. General study results and limits: Rare TCR sequences dominated, though some public TCRs recurred in many donors.

The CDR3 totals 14 residues. The germline gives CDR1 LNHDA, CDR2 SQIVND (reference sequence). Between the trimmed V and J ends, which lost 4 bases and 5 bases, there was a span of 11 bases. Researchers ran the PCR with 60 Vbeta and 13 Jbeta primers. Libraries were prepared by immunoSEQ multiplex PCR; TCRdb keeps only in-frame clonotypes and omits some of them. The table records 110,000 to 150,000 clones, over 80% of them present only once. This clonotype was sampled from a female donor in good health and CMV-seronegative. Sequenced sample: PBMCs. This chain uses TRBV19 with TRBJ1-4; no definite D call. The CDR3 DNA reads TGTGCCAGTAGTAAAACTACTATGAATGAAAAACTGTTTTTT. This translates into CASSKTTMNEKLFF. The full variable domain, with the rest looked up from reference TRBV19 and TRBJ1-4, is DGGITQSPKYLFRKEGQNVTLSCEQNLNHDAMYWYRQDPGQGLRLIYYSQIVNDFQKGDIAEGYSVSREKKESFPLTVTSAQKNPTAFYLCASSKTTMNEKLFFGSGTQLSVL.